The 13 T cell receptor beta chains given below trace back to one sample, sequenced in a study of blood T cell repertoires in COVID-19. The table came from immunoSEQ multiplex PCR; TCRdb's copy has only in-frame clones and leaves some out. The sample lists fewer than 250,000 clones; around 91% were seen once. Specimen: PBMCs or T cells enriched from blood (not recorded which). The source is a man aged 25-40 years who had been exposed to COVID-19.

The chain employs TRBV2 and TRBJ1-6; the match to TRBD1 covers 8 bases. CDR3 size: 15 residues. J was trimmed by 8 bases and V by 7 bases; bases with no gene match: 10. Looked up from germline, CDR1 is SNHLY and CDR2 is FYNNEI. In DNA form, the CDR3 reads TGTGCCAGCAATTATAGGACAGGGAATTATTCACCCCTCCACTTT. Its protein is CASNYRTGNYSPLHF.

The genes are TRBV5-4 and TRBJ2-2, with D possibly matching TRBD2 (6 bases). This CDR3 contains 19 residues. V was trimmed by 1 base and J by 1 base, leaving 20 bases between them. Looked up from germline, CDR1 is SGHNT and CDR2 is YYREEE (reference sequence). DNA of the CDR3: TGTGCCAGCAGCTTGTCAATCGTTAGGCGGGACCTGAACACCGGGGAGCTGTTTTTT. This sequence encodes CASSLSIVRRDLNTGELFF.

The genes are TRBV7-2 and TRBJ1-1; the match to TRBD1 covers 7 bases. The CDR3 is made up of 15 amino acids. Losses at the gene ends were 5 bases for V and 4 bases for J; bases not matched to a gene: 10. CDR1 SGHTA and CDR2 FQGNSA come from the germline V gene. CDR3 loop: CASSLDREVTTEAFF. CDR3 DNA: TGTGCCAGCAGCCTCGACAGGGAGGTGACCACTGAAGCTTTCTTT.

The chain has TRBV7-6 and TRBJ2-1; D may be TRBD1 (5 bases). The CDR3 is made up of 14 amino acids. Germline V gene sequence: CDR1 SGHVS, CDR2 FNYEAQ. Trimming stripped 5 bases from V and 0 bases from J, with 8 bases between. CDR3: CASSLRVSYNEQFF. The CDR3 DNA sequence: TGTGCCAGCAGCCTCAGGGTCTCCTACAATGAGCAGTTCTTC. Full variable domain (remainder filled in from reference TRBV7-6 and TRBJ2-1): GAGVSQSPRYKVTKRGQDVALRCDPISGHVSLYWYRQALGQGPEFLTYFNYEAQQDKSGLPNDRFSAERPEGSISTLTIQRTEQRDSAMYRCASSLRVSYNEQFFGPGTRLTVL.

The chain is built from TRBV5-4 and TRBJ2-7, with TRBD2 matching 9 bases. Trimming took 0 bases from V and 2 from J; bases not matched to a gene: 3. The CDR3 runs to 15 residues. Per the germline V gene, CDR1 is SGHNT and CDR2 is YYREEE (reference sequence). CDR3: CASSLVRGGAYEQYF. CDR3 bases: TGTGCCAGCAGCTTGGTGCGCGGGGGGGCCTACGAGCAGTACTTC.

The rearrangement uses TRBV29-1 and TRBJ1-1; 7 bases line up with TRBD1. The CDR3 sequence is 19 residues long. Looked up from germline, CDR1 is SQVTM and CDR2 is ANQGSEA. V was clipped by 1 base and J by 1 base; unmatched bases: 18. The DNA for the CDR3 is TGCAGCGTTGAAGTAACTTATTCCGGGACAGATTTTACGAACACTGAAGCTTTCTTT. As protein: CSVEVTYSGTDFTNTEAFF.

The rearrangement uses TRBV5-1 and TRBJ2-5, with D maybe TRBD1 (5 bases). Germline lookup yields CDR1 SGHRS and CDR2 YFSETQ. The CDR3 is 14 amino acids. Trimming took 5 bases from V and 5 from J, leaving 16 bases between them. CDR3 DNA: TGCGCCAGCAGTGAAGGGATGCCAGGGGAGACCCAGTACTTC. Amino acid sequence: CASSEGMPGETQYF.

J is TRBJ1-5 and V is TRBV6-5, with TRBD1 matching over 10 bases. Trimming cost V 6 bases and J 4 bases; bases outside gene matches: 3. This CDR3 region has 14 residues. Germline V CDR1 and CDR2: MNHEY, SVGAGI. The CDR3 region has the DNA TGTGCCAGCAGCGGGGGACAGGGGAATCAGCCCCAGCATTTT. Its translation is CASSGGQGNQPQHF.

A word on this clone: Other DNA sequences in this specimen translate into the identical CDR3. Written as DNA, the CDR3 is TGTGCCAGCAGCGTAGGGGGACAAGGGCTTAACTATGGCTACACCTTC. Translation: CASSVGGQGLNYGYTF. J is TRBJ1-2 and V is TRBV9, with a weak D call TRBD1 (6 bases). Germline-derived CDR1 and CDR2 are SGDLS and YYNGEE. The CDR3 extends over 16 amino acids. The V end was cut by 0 bases, the J end by 1 base, with 13 bases between.

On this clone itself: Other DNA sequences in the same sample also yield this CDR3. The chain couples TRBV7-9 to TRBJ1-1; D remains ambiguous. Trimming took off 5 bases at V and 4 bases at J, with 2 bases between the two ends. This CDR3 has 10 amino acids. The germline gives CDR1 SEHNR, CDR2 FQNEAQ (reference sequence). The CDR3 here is CASSLTEAFF. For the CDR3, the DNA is TGTGCCAGCAGCCTCACTGAAGCTTTCTTT.

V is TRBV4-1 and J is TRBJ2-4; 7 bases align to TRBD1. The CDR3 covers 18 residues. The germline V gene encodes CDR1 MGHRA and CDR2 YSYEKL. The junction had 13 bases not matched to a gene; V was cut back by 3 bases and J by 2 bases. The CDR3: CASSHRIVLGGTKNIQYF. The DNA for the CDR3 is TGCGCCAGCAGCCACCGAATAGTTTTAGGGGGCACCAAAAACATTCAGTACTTC.

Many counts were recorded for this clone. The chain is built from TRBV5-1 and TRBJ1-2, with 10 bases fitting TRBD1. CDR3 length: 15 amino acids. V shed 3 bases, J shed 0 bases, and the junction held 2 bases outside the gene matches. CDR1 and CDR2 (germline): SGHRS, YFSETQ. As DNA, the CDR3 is TGCGCCAGCAGCTGGGACAGGGGAGCTAACTATGGCTACACCTTC. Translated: CASSWDRGANYGYTF.

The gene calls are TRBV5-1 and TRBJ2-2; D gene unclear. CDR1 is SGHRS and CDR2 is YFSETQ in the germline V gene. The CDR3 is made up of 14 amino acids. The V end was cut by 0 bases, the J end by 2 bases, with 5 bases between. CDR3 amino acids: CASSLASNTGELFF. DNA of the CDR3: TGCGCCAGCAGCTTGGCCAGTAACACCGGGGAGCTGTTTTTT.